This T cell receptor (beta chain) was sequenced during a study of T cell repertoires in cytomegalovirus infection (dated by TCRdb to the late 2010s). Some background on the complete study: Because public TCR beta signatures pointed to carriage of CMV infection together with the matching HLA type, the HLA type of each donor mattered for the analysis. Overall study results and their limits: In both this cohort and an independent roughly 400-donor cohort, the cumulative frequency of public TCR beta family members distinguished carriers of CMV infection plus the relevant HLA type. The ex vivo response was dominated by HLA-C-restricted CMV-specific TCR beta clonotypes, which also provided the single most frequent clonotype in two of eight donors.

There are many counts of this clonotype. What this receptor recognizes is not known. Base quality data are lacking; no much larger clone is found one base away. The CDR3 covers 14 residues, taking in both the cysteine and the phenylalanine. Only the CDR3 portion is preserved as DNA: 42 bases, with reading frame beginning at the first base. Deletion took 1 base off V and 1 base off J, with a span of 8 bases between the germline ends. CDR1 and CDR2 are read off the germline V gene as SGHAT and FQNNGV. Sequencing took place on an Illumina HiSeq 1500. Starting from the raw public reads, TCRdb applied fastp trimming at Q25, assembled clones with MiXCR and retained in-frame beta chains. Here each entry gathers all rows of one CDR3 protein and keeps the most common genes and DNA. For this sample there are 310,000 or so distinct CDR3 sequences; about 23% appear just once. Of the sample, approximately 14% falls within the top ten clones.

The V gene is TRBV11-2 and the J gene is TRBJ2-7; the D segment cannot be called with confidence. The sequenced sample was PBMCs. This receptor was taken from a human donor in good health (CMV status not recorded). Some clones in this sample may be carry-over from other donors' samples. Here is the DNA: TGTGCCAGCAGCTTAGGATCCGGGTCCTACGAGCAGTACTTC. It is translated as CASSLGSGSYEQYF. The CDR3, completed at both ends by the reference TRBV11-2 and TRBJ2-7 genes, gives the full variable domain EAGVAQSPRYKIIEKRQSVAFWCNPISGHATLYWYQQILGQGPKLLIQFQNNGVVDDSQLPKDRFSAERLKGVDSTLKIQPAKLEDSAVYLCASSLGSGSYEQYFGPGTRLTVT.